This entry describes one T cell receptor (beta chain). In the original processing: Amplification of reference gene primers provided the estimated nucleated cell counts. Generated by immunoSEQ multiplex PCR, the TCRdb table keeps only in-frame clones and is missing some. Clonal size and the V and J genes are those of that table, whereas D and trimming came from the DNA. Seen here are around 250,000 clones, nearly 90% observed once, and the top ten hold under 2.5%. The data stem from a study of blood T cell repertoires in COVID-19. Followed longitudinally, the Seattle patients had been enrolled during active infection. CDR1 is SNHLY, CDR2 FYNNEI, per germline. V lost 7 bases, J lost 7 bases, and 10 bases stayed unmatched. The CDR3 runs 13 residues.

This receptor was identified in a woman aged 60-75 years with COVID-19, enrolled during active disease. Sample: peripheral blood. The V gene is TRBV2, the J gene TRBJ2-7, with TRBD1 matching over 7 bases. The CDR3 DNA follows: TGTGCCAGCACGCGACAGGGCAGCCGGGAGCAGTACTTC. Translation gives CASTRQGSREQYF.